A selection of T cell receptor beta chains follows, all from one sample in a study of T cell responses to AZD1222 COVID-19 vaccine. TCRdb's table, derived via immunoSEQ multiplex PCR, lists solely in-frame clones and lacks some. The repertoire has some 200,000 clones, approximately 91% of them found once; the top ten carry nearly 1%. Sequencing used peripheral blood, obtained on day 0 of AZD1222 vaccination. These receptors were taken from an adult in good health. The CDR3 runs from the conserved cysteine through the conserved F or W. D genes are given only for firm matches. For some rows the clone size is stated as once, few or many, or as a class when expanded; others skip it.

V: TRBV13; size: NA; D: TRBD2; J: TRBJ2-7; DNA: TGTGCCAGCATGTCGCGGGAGGCCTACGAGCAGTACTTC; CDR3: CASMSREAYEQYF
V: TRBV12-3/TRBV12-4; size: NA; D: NA; J: TRBJ1-3; DNA: TGTGCCAGCAGTAGGAACACCATATATTTT; CDR3: CASSRNTIYF
V: TRBV7-2; size: NA; D: NA; J: TRBJ2-1; DNA: TGTGCCAGCAGCTTAGTCGCTTCAAGGGTTGAGCAGTTCTTC; CDR3: CASSLVASRVEQFF
V: TRBV19; size: NA; D: NA; J: TRBJ1-1; DNA: TGTGCCAGTAGGGTTGGTCTTGCGAACACTGAAGCTTTCTTT; CDR3: CASRVGLANTEAFF
V: TRBV28; size: NA; D: NA; J: TRBJ1-4; DNA: TGTGCCAGCATCGCAGGGGCTAATGAAAAACTGTTTTTT; CDR3: CASIAGANEKLFF
V: TRBV19; size: NA; D: NA; J: TRBJ1-3; DNA: TGTGCCAGTAGCCAACAGGGAACCTCTGGAAACACCATATATTTT; CDR3: CASSQQGTSGNTIYF
V: TRBV19; size: NA; D: NA; J: TRBJ2-1; DNA: TGTGCCAGTAGTATATATGAGACTAGTCTCCATGAGCAGTTCTTC; CDR3: CASSIYETSLHEQFF
V: TRBV29-1; size: NA; D: NA; J: TRBJ1-3; DNA: TGCAGCGTCGCTCATCGGACCGGTAGGCTCTCTGGAAACACCATATATTTT; CDR3: CSVAHRTGRLSGNTIYF
V: TRBV14; size: NA; D: NA; J: TRBJ2-2; DNA: TGTGCCAGCAGCCCAGAAGGGGCAGGGGGGCAGTCCACCGGGGAGCTGTTTTTT; CDR3: CASSPEGAGGQSTGELFF
V: TRBV27; size: NA; D: TRBD1; J: TRBJ2-7; DNA: TGTGCCAGCAGTTTAGGGACAGGGCCCTACGAGCAGTACTTC; CDR3: CASSLGTGPYEQYF
V: TRBV27; size: once; D: NA; J: TRBJ1-4; DNA: TGTGCCAGCAGTCTATATCCTGGGGGCACTAATGAAAAACTGTTTTTT; CDR3: CASSLYPGGTNEKLFF
V: TRBV6-5; size: NA; D: TRBD1; J: TRBJ1-1; DNA: TGTGCCAGCAGACAGACAGGGGGTTTGAACACTGAAGCTTTCTTT; CDR3: CASRQTGGLNTEAFF
V: TRBV11-1; size: NA; D: NA; J: TRBJ2-3; DNA: TGTGCCAGCAGCTTAGGGGATACGCAGTATTTT; CDR3: CASSLGDTQYF
V: TRBV28; size: NA; D: NA; J: TRBJ2-1; DNA: TGTGCCAGCAGTTTACCAGGGGGGTACTACAATGAGCAGTTCTTC; CDR3: CASSLPGGYYNEQFF
V: TRBV29-1; size: NA; D: TRBD1; J: TRBJ1-2; DNA: TGCAGCGTTGAATTGCGACAGGGGGCGGCTGGCTACACCTTC; CDR3: CSVELRQGAAGYTF
V: TRBV2; size: NA; D: TRBD2; J: TRBJ2-7; DNA: TGTGCCAGCAGTGAAAGTTCCGCTAGCGGGAGGTCGGGTGAGCAGTACTTC; CDR3: CASSESSASGRSGEQYF